A selection of T cell receptor beta chains follows, all from one sample in a study of CD8 T cells in ankylosing spondylitis. TCRdb called the 5' RACE reads again in MiXCR, with one record for every CDR3 protein. Of around 450,000 distinct CDR3 sequences listed, roughly 27% are singletons. The specimen was blood, either unsorted or a sorted T cell fraction (not recorded which). Receptor source: a male donor with ankylosing spondylitis. The CDR3 runs from the conserved cysteine through the conserved F or W. The D gene is left open where the match is weak. A clone size is listed for some rows: how often the clone was seen (once, few, many), or a class if it is expanded.

TRBV12-3/TRBV12-4	TRBJ2-3	few	-	CASSPDQFTDTQYF	TGTGCCAGCAGCCCGGACCAATTCACAGATACGCAGTATTTT
TRBV3-1	TRBJ2-4	-	-	CASSQERSVYGKNIQYF	TGTGCCAGCAGCCAAGAGCGGTCGGTTTACGGCAAAAACATTCAGTACTTC
TRBV19	TRBJ2-7	few	-	CATRRAYEQYF	TGTGCCACCCGTCGGGCCTACGAGCAGTACTTC
TRBV7-8	TRBJ2-3	many	TRBD2	CASSASSGRRPRFSADTQYF	TGTGCCAGCAGCGCCTCTAGCGGGAGGCGTCCCAGGTTTTCCGCAGATACGCAGTATTTT
TRBV12-3/TRBV12-4	TRBJ1-6	few	-	CASSLTGPPNSPLHF	TGTGCCAGCAGTTTAACCGGACCGCCAAATTCACCCCTCCACTTT
TRBV7-9	TRBJ2-2	few	-	CASSLEVAGELFF	TGTGCCAGCAGCTTAGAAGTCGCCGGGGAGCTGTTTTTT
TRBV12-3/TRBV12-4	TRBJ2-5	few	-	CASSLETRETQYF	TGTGCCAGCAGTTTGGAGACCCGGGAGACCCAGTACTTC
TRBV5-1	TRBJ2-1	few	-	CASSSGTSDFDNEQFF	TGCGCCAGCAGCTCCGGGACATCTGACTTCGACAATGAGCAGTTCTTC
TRBV20-1	TRBJ2-5	-	TRBD2	CSAAPGGQETQYF	TGCAGTGCTGCCCCGGGGGGCCAAGAGACCCAGTACTTC
TRBV24-1	TRBJ2-1	few	-	CATALSGGVGEQFF	TGTGCCACCGCCTTATCAGGGGGGGTCGGTGAGCAGTTCTTC
TRBV20-1	TRBJ2-1	-	TRBD2	CSARTSGAYNEQFF	TGCAGTGCTAGGACTAGCGGAGCTTACAATGAGCAGTTCTTC
TRBV24-1	TRBJ1-1	-	-	CATSVNGKTGHF	TGTGCCACCAGTGTTAACGGGAAAACCGGACACTTT
TRBV2	TRBJ2-2	-	-	CAISRSNTGELFF	TGTGCCATCTCCAGGTCGAACACCGGGGAGCTGTTTTTT
TRBV5-1	TRBJ2-1	-	-	CASSLARLGEQFF	TGCGCCAGCAGCTTGGCCCGTTTGGGTGAGCAGTTCTTC
TRBV3-1	TRBJ2-1	many	-	CASSQERNEQFF	TGTGCCAGCAGCCAAGAGCGCAATGAGCAGTTCTTC
TRBV11-3	TRBJ1-4	-	-	CASSPQGSRNEKLFF	TGTGCCAGCAGCCCACAAGGAAGCCGTAATGAAAAACTGTTTTTT
TRBV5-1	TRBJ2-3	-	TRBD1	CASSLTPGQGGTDTQYF	TGCGCCAGCAGCTTAACTCCGGGACAGGGAGGCACAGATACGCAGTATTTT
TRBV11-1	TRBJ2-7	-	TRBD1	CASSSSRDRKEQYF	TGTGCCAGCAGCTCGTCCCGGGACAGGAAAGAGCAGTACTTC
TRBV5-1	TRBJ2-7	many	TRBD1	CASSTTGGENEQYF	TGCGCCAGCAGCACCACAGGGGGCGAAAACGAGCAGTACTTC
TRBV11-2	TRBJ1-1	few	-	CASSLGWEPRAFF	TGTGCCAGCAGCTTGGGTTGGGAGCCGCGTGCTTTCTTT
TRBV20-1	TRBJ2-1	few	TRBD2	CSAIGSGRHGQFF	TGCAGTGCTATCGGTAGCGGGAGGCACGGGCAGTTCTTC
TRBV14	TRBJ2-2	few	-	CASSQGLAPTGELFF	TGTGCCAGCAGCCAAGGCCTAGCGCCCACCGGGGAGCTGTTTTTT
TRBV7-9	TRBJ1-3	once	-	CASSSQGNTIYF	TGTGCCAGCAGCTCCCAGGGGAACACCATATATTTT
TRBV12-3/TRBV12-4	TRBJ2-3	-	-	CASSLRGRFVDTQYF	TGTGCCAGCAGTTTAAGAGGGAGATTTGTAGATACGCAGTATTTT
TRBV6-1	TRBJ1-3	-	-	CASKRGQLGNTIYF	TGTGCCAGCAAAAGGGGACAATTAGGAAACACCATATATTTT
TRBV6-1	TRBJ2-7	few	TRBD1	CASTHGTGNREQYF	TGTGCCAGCACTCACGGGACAGGAAATCGCGAGCAGTACTTC
TRBV10-3	TRBJ1-5	-	TRBD1	CAISAGTGSIQPQHF	TGTGCCATCAGTGCAGGGACAGGGTCTATTCAGCCCCAGCATTTT
TRBV2	TRBJ2-2	few	-	CASSDLGASTGELFF	TGTGCCAGCAGTGACTTGGGGGCGTCGACCGGGGAGCTGTTTTTT
TRBV4-2	TRBJ2-7	-	-	CASSQSDSRDTTYEQYF	TGTGCCAGCAGCCAGAGCGATTCCCGGGACACCACCTACGAGCAGTACTTC
TRBV4-2	TRBJ2-3	-	-	CASSQGGAGEGDTQYF	TGTGCCAGCAGCCAAGGGGGGGCGGGAGAGGGAGATACGCAGTATTTT
TRBV27	TRBJ1-1	-	-	CASRGAYAEAFF	TGTGCCAGCAGGGGGGCTTACGCTGAAGCTTTCTTT
TRBV27	TRBJ2-7	-	-	CASSLGREFPSAYEQYF	TGTGCCAGCAGTTTAGGCAGGGAGTTTCCCTCGGCCTACGAGCAGTACTTC
TRBV5-1	TRBJ2-1	few	TRBD2	CASSLEGTTFSYNEQFF	TGCGCCAGCAGCTTGGAAGGGACTACGTTCTCCTACAATGAGCAGTTCTTC
TRBV20-1	TRBJ2-5	few	-	CSARDPHWQETQYF	TGCAGTGCGAGAGATCCTCACTGGCAAGAGACCCAGTACTTC
TRBV12-3/TRBV12-4	TRBJ1-2	-	-	CASSPDLNYGYTF	TGTGCCAGCAGTCCTGACCTCAACTATGGCTACACCTTC
TRBV5-1	TRBJ2-2	-	-	CASSFSTRETGELFF	TGCGCCAGCAGCTTCTCAACCAGGGAAACCGGGGAGCTGTTTTTT
TRBV6-1	TRBJ1-1	few	-	CASTLVGTEAFF	TGTGCCAGCACCCTTGTGGGAACTGAAGCTTTCTTT
TRBV29-1	TRBJ2-5	-	TRBD2	CSVVVAGVGETQYF	TGCAGCGTTGTAGTAGCGGGAGTAGGCGAGACCCAGTACTTC
TRBV7-9	TRBJ2-3	few	-	CASSLAGRNADTQYF	TGTGCCAGCAGCTTAGCGGGGAGAAACGCAGATACGCAGTATTTT
TRBV9	TRBJ2-5	few	TRBD1	CASSVISGTGEGETQYF	TGTGCCAGCAGCGTGATCTCCGGGACAGGCGAGGGGGAGACCCAGTACTTC